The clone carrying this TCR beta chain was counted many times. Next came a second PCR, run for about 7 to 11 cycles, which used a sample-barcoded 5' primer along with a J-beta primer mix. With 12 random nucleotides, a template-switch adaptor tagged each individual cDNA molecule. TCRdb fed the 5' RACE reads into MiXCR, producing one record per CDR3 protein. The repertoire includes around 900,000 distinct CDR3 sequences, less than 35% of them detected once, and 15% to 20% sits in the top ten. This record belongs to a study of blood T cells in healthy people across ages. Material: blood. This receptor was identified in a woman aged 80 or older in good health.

CDR3 residues: CASSWGGGDQPQHF. The CDR3 DNA reads as TGTGCCAGCAGTTGGGGGGGAGGGGATCAGCCCCAGCATTTT. The genes are TRBV6-6 and TRBJ1-5; D possibly corresponds to TRBD1 (5 bases). CDR1 is MNHNY, CDR2 SVGAGI, per germline (reference sequence). V shed 4 bases and J shed 5 bases, with 12 bases lying between them. CDR3 length: 14 amino acids.